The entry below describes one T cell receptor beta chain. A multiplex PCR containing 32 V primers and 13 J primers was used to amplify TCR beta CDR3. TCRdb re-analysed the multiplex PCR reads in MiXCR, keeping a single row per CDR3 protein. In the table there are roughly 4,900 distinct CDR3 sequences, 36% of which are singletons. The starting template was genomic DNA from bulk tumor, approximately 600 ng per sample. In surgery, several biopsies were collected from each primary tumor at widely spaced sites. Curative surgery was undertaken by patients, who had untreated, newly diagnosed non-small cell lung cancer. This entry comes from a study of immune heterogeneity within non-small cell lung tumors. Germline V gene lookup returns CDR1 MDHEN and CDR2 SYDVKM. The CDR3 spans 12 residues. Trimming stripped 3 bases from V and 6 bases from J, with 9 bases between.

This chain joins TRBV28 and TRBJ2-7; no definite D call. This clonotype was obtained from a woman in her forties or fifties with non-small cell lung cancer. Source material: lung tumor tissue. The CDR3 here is CASSLIKREQYF. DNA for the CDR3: TGTGCCAGCAGTTTGATCAAACGCGAGCAGTACTTC.